These 31 T cell receptor beta chains originate from one sample sequenced in a study of OX40 agonist ivuxolimab in advanced cancers. Only in-frame clones appear in the TCRdb table, and some are missing; sequencing was by immunoSEQ multiplex PCR. The sample contains 65,000 to 80,000 clones, approximately 80% of which appear only once. The specimen was CD4+ or CD8+ T cells sorted from blood, collected in a trial of the OX40 agonist ivuxolimab. All receptors derive from an adult with an advanced solid tumor such as melanoma, head and neck, liver or kidney cancer.

This chain uses TRBV5-1 with TRBJ2-3; D remains unclear. Deletions cut 4 bases from V and 6 bases from J, with 9 bases between. In germline, CDR1 is SGHRS, CDR2 YFSETQ. The CDR3 length is 12 residues. The DNA for the CDR3 is TGCGCCAGCAGCCCCTTTCAGGATACGCAGTATTTT. Amino acid sequence: CASSPFQDTQYF.

The V call is TRBV20-1, the J call TRBJ1-1, with unresolved D. Trimming took 5 bases from V and 1 from J, leaving 2 bases between them. The CDR3 is made up of 10 amino acids. Germline CDR1 is DFQATT and CDR2 is SNEGSKA (reference sequence). The CDR3 reads CSAWNTEAFF. The CDR3, as DNA: TGCAGTGCTTGGAACACTGAAGCTTTCTTT.

The chain is built from TRBV5-1 and TRBJ2-7, with 11 nucleotides matching TRBD1. The CDR3 extends over 15 amino acids. Germline V gene lookup returns CDR1 SGHRS and CDR2 YFSETQ. The ends lost 4 bases at V and 1 base at J; junction bases unmatched: 4. This CDR3 is CASSPGTGGSYEQYF. In DNA, the CDR3 is TGCGCCAGCAGCCCCGGGACAGGGGGGTCCTACGAGCAGTACTTC.

This clone was observed once. The gene calls are TRBV6-1 and TRBJ2-1; the D call may be TRBD1 or TRBD2 (6 bases each). The CDR3 length is 15 residues. Trimming removed 4 bases at V and 1 base at J, with 11 bases between. Germline assignment: CDR1 MNHNS and CDR2 SASEGT. CDR3 bases: TGTGCCAGCAGTGTATGGGGGGCGTCCTACAATGAGCAGTTCTTC. Translated, it gives CASSVWGASYNEQFF.

This clone was detected a few times. This chain uses TRBV28 with TRBJ2-1; D not resolved. The CDR3 is 15 amino acids. Germline loops: CDR1 MDHEN, CDR2 SYDVKM. Trimming took off 7 bases at V and 0 bases at J, with 13 bases between the two ends. CDR3 region: CASTSTGVSYNEQFF. In nucleotides, the CDR3 is TGTGCCAGCACCTCGACGGGCGTCTCCTACAATGAGCAGTTCTTC.

DNA for the CDR3: TGCGCCAGCAGCTTGGGGACAGATAGCAATCAGCCCCAGCATTTT. It is translated as CASSLGTDSNQPQHF. The genes are TRBV5-1 and TRBJ1-5, with D possibly being TRBD1 (6 bases). The CDR3 has 15 residues. The V gene's germline CDR1 is SGHRS and CDR2 YFSETQ. The V and J ends lost 0 bases and 0 bases respectively, with 7 bases between them.

This clone was seen a handful of times. This chain joins TRBV15 and TRBJ1-4, with D possibly TRBD1 on 6 matching bases. The CDR3 has 15 amino acids. Germline V gives CDR1 LNHNV, CDR2 YYDKDF (reference sequence). V lost 3 bases to trimming and J lost 2 bases, with 10 bases between them. This CDR3 reads CATSSPTGTNEKLFF. CDR3 bases: TGTGCCACCAGCAGCCCGACAGGTACTAATGAAAAACTGTTTTTT.

This clone was detected only a few times. V usage is TRBV10-2 and J usage is TRBJ2-2; D gene unclear. The V end was cut by 4 bases, the J end by 0 bases, with 12 bases between. Looked up from germline, CDR1 is WSHSY and CDR2 is SAAADI. The CDR3 extends over 16 amino acids. The CDR3 loop is CASSVLATSNTGELFF. The CDR3 nucleotides read TGCGCCAGCAGTGTGTTGGCGACCTCGAACACCGGGGAGCTGTTTTTT.

This clone was picked up a small number of times. The rearrangement links TRBV6-1 to TRBJ1-2, with 9 bases that match TRBD1. CDR3 size: 13 residues. Germline V CDR1 and CDR2: MNHNS, SASEGT. Germline trimming cut 6 bases from V and 2 bases from J; bases unmatched to any gene: 1. The DNA for the CDR3 is TGTGCCAGCAGGGGGACAGGGAACTATGGCTACACCTTC. It encodes CASRGTGNYGYTF.

The chain combines TRBV4-1 with TRBJ1-4; TRBD1 agrees at 8 bases. The V gene's germline CDR1 is MGHRA and CDR2 YSYEKL. The CDR3 covers 16 residues. V lost 0 bases, J lost 8 bases, and 8 bases stayed unmatched. The CDR3 DNA reads TGCGCCAGCAGCCAAGAGGGCGGACAGGGATGGGAAAAACTGTTTTTT. This codes for CASSQEGGQGWEKLFF.

The V call is TRBV18, the J call TRBJ1-5, with D possibly being TRBD1 (6 bases). Germline V gene sequence: CDR1 KGHSH, CDR2 LQKENI. This CDR3 is 16 amino acids long. The germline V and J ends were trimmed by 0 bases and 4 bases, with 13 bases remaining between them. Here the CDR3 DNA reads TGTGCCAGCTCACCACCGGAGGGAACAGGGAATCAGCCCCAGCATTTT. Translated: CASSPPEGTGNQPQHF. Full variable domain (remainder filled in from reference TRBV18 and TRBJ1-5): NAGVMQNPRHLVRRRGQEARLRCSPMKGHSHVYWYRQLPEEGLKFMVYLQKENIIDESGMPKERFSAEFPKEGPSILRIQQVVRGDSAAYFCASSPPEGTGNQPQHFGDGTRLSIL.

This sequence joins TRBV5-1 and TRBJ1-3, with D unresolved. CDR3 length: 17 amino acids. Germline V gives CDR1 SGHRS, CDR2 YFSETQ. With 4 bases removed from V and 0 bases from J, the gap between germline ends came to 17 bases. The CDR3 loop is CASSLNSIFTSGNTIYF. CDR3 sequence (DNA): TGCGCCAGCAGCCTTAACTCGATCTTTACCTCTGGAAACACCATATATTTT. Drawing the rest from reference TRBV5-1 and TRBJ1-3, the complete variable domain is KAGVTQTPRYLIKTRGQQVTLSCSPISGHRSVSWYQQTPGQGLQFLFEYFSETQRNKGNFPGRFSGRQFSNSRSEMNVSTLELGDSALYLCASSLNSIFTSGNTIYFGEGSWLTVV.

The chain has TRBV20-1 and TRBJ2-7; D remains unclear. V gave up 6 bases and J gave up 3 bases, with 9 bases separating them. The CDR3 is 11 residues long. In germline, CDR1 is DFQATT, CDR2 SNEGSKA (reference sequence). The CDR3 DNA is TGCAGTGCCTATCTCTACTACGAGCAGTACTTC. Translating it yields CSAYLYYEQYF.

This rearrangement joins TRBV5-1 to TRBJ2-3; 9 bases agree with TRBD1. The V and J ends lost 5 bases and 1 base, in that order; junction bases with no gene match: 2. Germline values: CDR1 SGHRS, CDR2 YFSETQ. The CDR3 runs to 14 residues. CDR3: CASSRDRGTDTQYF. In nucleotides, the CDR3 is TGCGCCAGCAGTAGGGACAGGGGCACAGATACGCAGTATTTT. The variable domain in full, completed from reference TRBV5-1 and TRBJ2-3, reads KAGVTQTPRYLIKTRGQQVTLSCSPISGHRSVSWYQQTPGQGLQFLFEYFSETQRNKGNFPGRFSGRQFSNSRSEMNVSTLELGDSALYLCASSRDRGTDTQYFGPGTRLTVL.

This chain joins TRBV2 and TRBJ2-1; D is perhaps TRBD2 (5 bases). The CDR3 consists of 14 residues. CDR1 SNHLY and CDR2 FYNNEI come from the germline V gene. Trimming took 7 bases from V and 4 from J, leaving 14 bases between them. The DNA of the CDR3 is TGTGCCAGCACTCCACCCCGGGATTACAATGAGCAGTTCTTC. This sequence encodes CASTPPRDYNEQFF. Full variable domain (remainder filled in from reference TRBV2 and TRBJ2-1): EPEVTQTPSHQVTQMGQEVILRCVPISNHLYFYWYRQILGQKVEFLVSFYNNEISEKSEIFDDQFSVERPDGSNFTLKIRSTKLEDSAMYFCASTPPRDYNEQFFGPGTRLTVL.

This clone has just one count. This sequence joins TRBV7-2 and TRBJ2-7; 9 bases are shared with TRBD1. V shed 4 bases and J 4 bases; nucleotides not matched to a gene: 8. Per germline, CDR1 SGHTA and CDR2 FQGNSA. There are 15 residues in the CDR3. CDR3 loop: CASSSYPGQGYEQYF. CDR3 in DNA: TGTGCCAGCAGCTCGTACCCGGGACAGGGTTACGAGCAGTACTTC.

The chain couples TRBV2 to TRBJ2-7; D gene ambiguous. This CDR3 has 12 residues. Germline CDR1 SNHLY, CDR2 FYNNEI. The V gene lost 6 bases and the J gene lost 4 bases, with 10 bases spanning the gap. CDR3 coding DNA: TGTGCCAGCAGGGGTATGGAATACGAGCAGTACTTC. It codes for CASRGMEYEQYF.

The V call is TRBV9, the J call TRBJ2-7; TRBD2 matches 8 bases. This CDR3 region has 16 residues. V shed 4 bases and J 4 bases; nucleotides not matched to a gene: 13. The germline CDR1 and CDR2 sequences are SGDLS and YYNGEE. CDR3 coding DNA: TGTGCCAGCAGCTCAGGGGCCTCTGGCGGGGGGTACGAGCAGTACTTC. Translating gives CASSSGASGGGYEQYF.

The chain is built from TRBV28 and TRBJ2-7, with D hard to call. The germline gives CDR1 MDHEN, CDR2 SYDVKM. The CDR3 consists of 16 residues. Deletions cut 3 bases from V and 0 bases from J, with 15 bases between. The CDR3 DNA reads TGTGCCAGCAGTTTGAATCGACTCCCGAGCTCCTACGAGCAGTACTTC. Its protein product is CASSLNRLPSSYEQYF.

The V gene is TRBV7-3, the J gene TRBJ2-7, with D possibly matching TRBD1 (5 bases). The CDR3 runs to 15 residues. Germline lookup yields CDR1 SGHTA and CDR2 FQGTGA. With 6 bases removed from V and 0 bases from J, the gap between germline ends came to 15 bases. CDR3 sequence: CASRPAGNASYEQYV. DNA for the CDR3: TGTGCCAGCAGGCCCGCAGGGAACGCCTCCTACGAGCAGTACGTC.

V is TRBV10-3 and J is TRBJ1-2; TRBD1 matches at 10 bases. V lost 0 bases to trimming and J lost 8 bases; unmatched junction nucleotides: 15. This CDR3 region has 18 residues. Germline values: CDR1 ENHRY, CDR2 SYGVKD. This chain's CDR3 is CAISESLGGQGYGRGYTF. In DNA, the CDR3 is TGTGCCATCAGTGAGTCGCTGGGGGGACAGGGGTACGGGCGAGGCTACACCTTC.

V is TRBV7-8 and J is TRBJ1-1; 9 bases are shared with TRBD1. Germline V gene sequence: CDR1 SGHVS, CDR2 FQNEAQ. With 1 base clipped from V and 5 bases from J, the junction kept 14 bases outside the gene matches. The CDR3 runs 18 residues. The CDR3 nucleotides read TGTGCCAGCAGCTTAGTACCCGGGACAGGGTACTCGGGAACTGAAGCTTTCTTT. Amino acid sequence: CASSLVPGTGYSGTEAFF.

The chain has TRBV2 and TRBJ1-2, with D possibly matching TRBD1 (5 bases). In germline, CDR1 is SNHLY, CDR2 FYNNEI. V lost 8 bases to trimming and J lost 7 bases, with 11 bases between them. This CDR3 contains 11 residues. Here the CDR3 DNA reads TGTGCCAGCGGTGGGGGGTTTGGCTACACCTTC. Protein product: CASGGGFGYTF.

This sequence joins TRBV9 and TRBJ2-3, with 9 nucleotides matching TRBD1. The CDR3 length is 15 residues. The V segment lost 0 bases and the J segment 3 bases; nucleotides outside the gene matches: 2. Germline V CDR1 and CDR2: SGDLS, YYNGEE. CDR3 region: CASSVDGTGTDTQYF. The CDR3 region has the DNA TGTGCCAGCAGCGTAGATGGGACAGGGACAGATACGCAGTATTTT.

This clone was seen a handful of times. The V call is TRBV7-9, the J call TRBJ2-7; D is perhaps TRBD2 (8 bases). Trimming left V 1 base short and J 4 bases short, with 20 bases between. Germline lookup yields CDR1 SEHNR and CDR2 FQNEAQ (reference sequence). CDR3 length: 17 amino acids. DNA for the CDR3: TGTGCCAGCAGCTTAGGGCCCCCGGGGGGGACAGTATACGAGCAGTACTTC. Translated, it gives CASSLGPPGGTVYEQYF. Together with reference TRBV7-9 and TRBJ2-7, the CDR3 gives the full variable domain: DTGVSQNPRHKITKRGQNVTFRCDPISEHNRLYWYRQTLGQGPEFLTYFQNEAQLEKSRLLSDRFSAERPKGSFSTLEIQRTEQGDSAMYLCASSLGPPGGTVYEQYFGPGTRLTVT.

This chain links TRBV5-4 with TRBJ2-3; weak D call: TRBD2 (6 bases). CDR1 and CDR2 (germline): SGHNT, YYREEE (reference sequence). This CDR3 has 14 residues. The V gene lost 4 bases and the J gene lost 2 bases, with 11 bases spanning the gap. The CDR3 sequence is CASSRGLVTDTQYF. The CDR3 region has the DNA TGTGCCAGCAGCAGGGGACTTGTCACAGATACGCAGTATTTT. Complete variable domain (other parts from reference TRBV5-4 and TRBJ2-3): ETGVTQSPTHLIKTRGQQVTLRCSSQSGHNTVSWYQQALGQGPQFIFQYYREEENGRGNFPPRFSGLQFPNYSSELNVNALELDDSALYLCASSRGLVTDTQYFGPGTRLTVL.

The genes are TRBV30 and TRBJ2-1; TRBD1 is a possible D gene (8 bases). V shed 6 bases and J shed 5 bases, with 20 bases lying between them. From germline, CDR1 is GTSNPN and CDR2 SVGIG (reference sequence). CDR3 length equals 15 residues. This CDR3 is CACTGGTSEDNEQFF. The CDR3 DNA sequence: TGTGCCTGTACAGGGGGTACTAGCGAGGACAATGAGCAGTTCTTC.

The CDR3 nucleotides read TGTGCCAGCAGCTTAGGTTTTGGAGGGACCTATGGCTACACCTTC. It codes for CASSLGFGGTYGYTF. The chain carries TRBV7-2 and TRBJ1-2; possible D gene TRBD1, 5 bases. Trimming removed 1 base at V and 4 bases at J, with 13 bases between. Germline CDR1 is SGHTA and CDR2 is FQGNSA. This CDR3 has 15 amino acids.

The chain employs TRBV19 and TRBJ2-2, with D possibly being TRBD2 (5 bases). Germline CDR1 and CDR2: LNHDA and SQIVND (reference sequence). V lost 8 bases, J lost 4 bases, and 17 bases lay in between. This CDR3 contains 15 residues. CDR3: CASRHEGGGTGELFF. CDR3 sequence (DNA): TGTGCCAGTCGACACGAAGGAGGTGGCACCGGGGAGCTGTTTTTT.

V is TRBV27 and J is TRBJ1-2; D is possibly TRBD1 (5 bases). Looked up from germline, CDR1 is MNHEY and CDR2 is SMNVEV (reference sequence). The ends were cut back, 4 bases at V and 9 bases at J, with 21 bases in the middle. This CDR3 has 15 amino acids. This CDR3 reads CASSSAWGRSISYTF. The CDR3 DNA is TGTGCCAGCAGTTCCGCGTGGGGCCGCTCTATTAGCTACACCTTC.

This clone was recorded a few times. The chain employs TRBV5-1 and TRBJ1-2; 7 bases are a match to TRBD1. The CDR3 spans 14 residues. The V segment lost 3 bases and the J segment 6 bases; nucleotides outside the gene matches: 8. Germline assignment: CDR1 SGHRS and CDR2 YFSETQ. For the CDR3, the DNA is TGCGCCAGCAGCTCGTTGAGGGGGCGGGATGGCTACACCTTC. Translation: CASSSLRGRDGYTF.